The entry below describes one TCR beta chain. The data were obtained in a study of cytomegalovirus exposure and HLA in healthy donors. Study-wide background: Findings of an earlier analysis included 110 million or so unique TCR beta sequences from roughly 190 million T cells.

The PCR ran on 60 Vbeta and 13 Jbeta primers. Sequencing used immunoSEQ multiplex PCR; TCRdb keeps in-frame clones, though not all of them. The record lists about 67,000 clones, of which the ten most abundant hold approximately 1.6%. The TCR sequence derives from a woman aged 25 to 39 in good health and CMV-seronegative. Material for sequencing was PBMCs.

This CDR3 reads CASSHPGLAYEQYF. The CDR3 bases are TGTGCCAGCAGTCACCCCGGACTAGCCTACGAGCAGTACTTC. This chain joins TRBV7-2 and TRBJ2-7; 7 bases align to TRBD2. This CDR3 spans 14 amino acids. The germline CDR1 and CDR2 sequences are SGHTA and FQGNSA. With 6 bases clipped from V and 2 bases from J, the junction kept 7 bases outside the gene matches.